These 30 T cell receptor beta chains share one sample of origin, sequenced in a study of T cells in Graves' hyperthyroidism and ophthalmopathy. Amplification of TCR beta CDR3 regions was performed using RNA transcripts as template. TCR CDR3 underwent first-round RT-PCR with the HTBI primer set. TCRdb recomputed calls from the multiplex PCR reads with MiXCR, one row per CDR3 protein. The sample includes approximately 360,000 distinct CDR3 sequences, 15% to 17% of them seen just once. The sample taken for sequencing was blood. The receptors were gathered from a woman in her late teens or twenties with Graves' hyperthyroidism that later progressed to Graves' ophthalmopathy.

This clonotype occurred many times. The chain employs TRBV11-2 and TRBJ2-1; the D is unclear. Germline assignment: CDR1 SGHAT and CDR2 FQNNGV. Trimming took 0 bases from V and 8 from J, leaving 8 bases between them. The length of the CDR3 is 13 residues. CDR3 sequence reads: CASSLDPGHEQFF. DNA of the CDR3: TGTGCCAGCAGCTTAGATCCAGGCCATGAGCAGTTCTTC.

This clonotype was detected a few times. DNA for the CDR3: TGCAGTGCTAGAGAGAGAGGAAACATTCAGTACTTC. Protein product: CSARERGNIQYF. The chain combines TRBV20-1 with TRBJ2-4, with unresolved D. Per germline, CDR1 DFQATT and CDR2 SNEGSKA (reference sequence). The CDR3 contains 12 residues. Trimming cost V 0 bases and J 6 bases, with 6 bases left between them.

This clonotype was observed at least ten times. The chain recombines TRBV5-1 with TRBJ1-1; 10 nucleotides align to TRBD1. This CDR3 spans 14 amino acids. V shed 4 bases, J shed 6 bases, and the junction held 6 bases outside the gene matches. Germline CDR1 and CDR2: SGHRS and YFSETQ. This CDR3 reads CASSGGTGVAEAFF. The CDR3 DNA sequence: TGCGCCAGCAGCGGAGGGACAGGGGTGGCTGAAGCTTTCTTT.

The chain couples TRBV6-2 or TRBV6-3 to TRBJ2-3, with D perhaps matching TRBD1 (6 bases). There are 14 residues in the CDR3. Looked up from germline, CDR1 is MNHEY and CDR2 is SVGEGT. Between the trimmed V and J ends, which lost 6 bases and 2 bases, there was a span of 12 bases. CDR3 nucleotide sequence: TGTGCCAGCAGCAGGACAGAATTCACAGATACGCAGTATTTT. It translates to CASSRTEFTDTQYF.

The chain carries TRBV30 and TRBJ2-7, with 14 bases aligning to TRBD2. The length of the CDR3 is 20 residues. Germline V gene sequence: CDR1 GTSNPN, CDR2 SVGIG (reference sequence). Unmatched junction bases numbered 19, after V lost 2 bases and J lost 4 bases. The CDR3 sequence is CAWSPSMTSGRALARYEQYF. The DNA of the CDR3 is TGTGCCTGGAGTCCTTCAATGACTAGCGGGAGGGCCCTCGCGAGGTACGAGCAGTACTTC.

The chain carries TRBV6-2 or TRBV6-3 and TRBJ1-5; possibly TRBD1 for D (6 bases). This CDR3 is built from 17 residues. V was shortened by 0 bases and J by 6 bases, with 18 bases between the two germline ends. From germline, CDR1 is MNHEY and CDR2 SVGEGT. The chain's CDR3 is CASSYSRGLQGTQPQHF. In DNA form, the CDR3 reads TGTGCCAGCAGTTACTCGAGAGGGTTACAGGGAACTCAGCCCCAGCATTTT.

At least ten counts were recorded for this clonotype. This chain joins TRBV6-2 or TRBV6-3 and TRBJ1-5; TRBD1 matches 9 bases. CDR1 MNHEY and CDR2 SVGEGT come from the germline V gene. The CDR3 runs to 15 residues. V shed 6 bases and J 6 bases; nucleotides not matched to a gene: 9. CDR3 DNA sequence: TGTGCCAGCAGCCACGGGACAGGGTCTATTCAGCCCCAGCATTTT. As protein: CASSHGTGSIQPQHF.

In its sample, this clonotype was seen a few times. The V gene is TRBV29-1, the J gene TRBJ2-5; D is unresolved. CDR1 is SQVTM and CDR2 is ANQGSEA in the germline V gene. The CDR3 loop spans 11 amino acids. Trimming stripped 7 bases from V and 0 bases from J, with 6 bases between. CDR3 in amino acids: CSDRHQETQYF. In DNA, the CDR3 is TGCAGCGACCGACACCAAGAGACCCAGTACTTC.

The rearrangement uses TRBV29-1 and TRBJ2-5; TRBD1 might be the D (7 bases). V gave up 0 bases and J gave up 5 bases, with 10 bases separating them. This CDR3 contains 13 residues. Looked up from germline, CDR1 is SQVTM and CDR2 is ANQGSEA. Here the CDR3 reads CSVEDPGGETQYF. CDR3 sequence (DNA): TGCAGCGTTGAAGATCCAGGGGGGGAGACCCAGTACTTC.

At least ten counts were recorded for this clonotype. This sequence joins TRBV20-1 and TRBJ2-5, with 14 bases lining up with TRBD2. V gave up 6 bases and J gave up 1 base; unmatched junction bases: 7. The CDR3 length is 16 residues. Per germline, CDR1 DFQATT and CDR2 SNEGSKA (reference sequence). CDR3 protein: CSAYGTSGRAQETQYF. As DNA, the CDR3 is TGCAGTGCGTACGGGACTAGCGGGAGAGCCCAAGAGACCCAGTACTTC.

This clonotype was recorded at least ten times. The J gene is TRBJ2-3, the V gene TRBV12-5; D tentatively reads TRBD1 or TRBD2 (5 bases each). CDR3 length: 16 residues. The germline V gene has CDR1 LGHNT and CDR2 FRNRAP. V was cut by 6 bases and J by 0 bases, with 16 bases left in between. CDR3 DNA sequence: TGTGCTAGTGGCCTCGGCAGGGACCCTAGCACAGATACGCAGTATTTT. Its translation: CASGLGRDPSTDTQYF.

In its sample, this clonotype was seen many times. The chain joins TRBV28 to TRBJ2-1; D is perhaps TRBD2 (5 bases). Germline values: CDR1 MDHEN, CDR2 SYDVKM. CDR3 length: 14 amino acids. Deletions cut 5 bases from V and 8 bases from J, with 16 bases between. CDR3 sequence: CASSPGQISDEQFF. The CDR3, as DNA: TGTGCCAGCAGTCCCGGCCAAATTAGCGATGAGCAGTTCTTC.

The sample holds a few counts of this clonotype. The chain recombines TRBV30 with TRBJ2-1; D is undetermined. This CDR3 contains 12 residues. CDR1 GTSNPN and CDR2 SVGIG come from the germline V gene (reference sequence). The V gene lost 4 bases and the J gene lost 4 bases, with 8 bases spanning the gap. The chain's CDR3 is CAWMVGYNEQFF. CDR3 bases: TGTGCCTGGATGGTAGGGTACAATGAGCAGTTCTTC.

V usage is TRBV30 and J usage is TRBJ2-2, with 8 positions matching TRBD2. The V gene end was trimmed by 0 bases and the J gene end by 8 bases; junction bases not matched to a gene: 8. The length of the CDR3 is 15 residues. CDR1 is GTSNPN, CDR2 SVGIG, per germline (reference sequence). CDR3 sequence reads: CAWSVGLAGLGELFF. In DNA, the CDR3 is TGTGCCTGGAGTGTAGGTCTAGCGGGTTTGGGGGAGCTGTTTTTT.

This clonotype was counted at least ten times. The chain employs TRBV28 and TRBJ2-7; 9 bases fit TRBD1. CDR1 and CDR2 (germline): MDHEN, SYDVKM. The V segment lost 1 base and the J segment 2 bases; nucleotides outside the gene matches: 0. CDR3 length equals 14 residues. CDR3 loop: CASSLYRGPYEQYF. Written as DNA, the CDR3 is TGTGCCAGCAGTTTATACAGGGGGCCCTACGAGCAGTACTTC.

The chain joins TRBV5-6 to TRBJ2-6; D not certain. Trimming removed 6 bases from V and 4 bases from J, with 11 bases in between. There are 14 residues in the CDR3. Per germline, CDR1 SGHDT and CDR2 YYEEEE. The CDR3 region has the DNA TGTGCCAGCACCTCCGGGCTGGGGGCCAACGTCCTGACTTTC. This sequence encodes CASTSGLGANVLTF.

Ten or more counts support this clonotype. This rearrangement joins TRBV29-1 to TRBJ2-1; 11 bases align to TRBD2. With V trimmed by 4 bases and J by 9 bases, 5 bases remained unmatched. This CDR3 is built from 13 residues. Per germline, CDR1 SQVTM and CDR2 ANQGSEA. CDR3: CSVVASGRSEQFF. In DNA form, the CDR3 reads TGCAGCGTTGTCGCTAGCGGGAGGAGTGAGCAGTTCTTC.

V and J are TRBV12-3 or TRBV12-4 and TRBJ1-1, with 7 bases matching TRBD1. The CDR3 is 15 amino acids. J was trimmed by 4 bases and V by 3 bases; bases with no gene match: 8. CDR3 in DNA: TGTGCCAGCAGTTTGCAAGGGGGCTTAGGCACTGAAGCTTTCTTT. Its protein is CASSLQGGLGTEAFF.

In the case of this clonotype: A much larger clone differs from this one at a single base, so this may be a read error. The genes are TRBV12-3 or TRBV12-4 and TRBJ1-1, with D perhaps matching TRBD1 (5 bases). V was pared by 4 bases and J by 1 base, with 16 bases between. This CDR3 has 16 amino acids. CDR3 nucleotide sequence: TGTGCCAGCAGTTCAGGCCCCCACACAGGGAACACTGAAGCTTTCTTT. This encodes CASSSGPHTGNTEAFF.

This clonotype is a singleton in its sample. The gene calls are TRBV9 and TRBJ2-3; D remains unclear. Germline CDR1 is SGDLS and CDR2 is YYNGEE. Trimming took 3 bases from V and 0 from J, leaving 14 bases between them. The CDR3 sequence is 16 residues long. CDR3 nucleotides: TGTGCCAGCAGCGCCCACTTTAGATCTAGCACAGATACGCAGTATTTT. Translated, it gives CASSAHFRSSTDTQYF.

This chain uses TRBV18 with TRBJ1-2; perhaps TRBD1 as D (5 bases). Germline CDR1 KGHSH, CDR2 LQKENI. The CDR3 has 20 amino acids. V shed 1 base and J shed 5 bases, with 29 bases lying between them. For the CDR3, the DNA is TGTGCCAGCTCACCACGTGTCTGGGACGGAAGGATGCTCAGATTATATGGCTACACCTTC. Translation: CASSPRVWDGRMLRLYGYTF.

The gene calls are TRBV5-4 and TRBJ1-6; unclear D gene. The germline V and J ends were trimmed by 4 bases and 8 bases, with 7 bases remaining between them. The length of the CDR3 is 12 residues. The germline gives CDR1 SGHNT, CDR2 YYREEE (reference sequence). CDR3 residues: CASSIPDSPLHF. The CDR3 DNA sequence: TGTGCCAGCAGCATCCCGGATTCACCCCTCCACTTT.

This clonotype was detected ten times or more. The V and J genes are TRBV28 and TRBJ1-1, with TRBD1 as a possible D gene (5 bases). Germline CDR1 MDHEN, CDR2 SYDVKM. CDR3 length equals 17 residues. The V gene lost 3 bases and the J gene lost 1 base, with 18 bases spanning the gap. CDR3 loop: CASSLRTLETRNTEAFF. The CDR3 DNA is TGTGCCAGCAGTTTGAGGACATTGGAGACCAGGAACACTGAAGCTTTCTTT.

The CDR3 loop reads CASSLGTTKNIQYF. In DNA form, the CDR3 reads TGCGCCAGCAGCTTGGGGACTACCAAAAACATTCAGTACTTC. The chain carries TRBV5-1 and TRBJ2-4; tentatively, D is TRBD2 (6 bases). This CDR3 has 14 residues. V lost 0 bases and J 2 bases, leaving 6 bases between the germline ends. Germline V gene data show CDR1 as SGHRS and CDR2 as YFSETQ.

This clonotype turned up a few times. A read error may be the cause here, since a much bigger clone is one base away. The chain carries TRBV6-1 and TRBJ1-2, with D unclear. In germline, CDR1 is MNHNS, CDR2 SASEGT. This CDR3 spans 11 amino acids. The CDR3 sequence is CVSSEGYGYTF. The CDR3 DNA reads TGTGTCAGCAGTGAAGGCTATGGCTACACCTTC.

This clonotype was picked up many times. The chain is built from TRBV6-2 or TRBV6-3 and TRBJ1-5, with D perhaps TRBD1 (6 bases). Germline values: CDR1 MNHEY, CDR2 SVGEGT. V was clipped by 5 bases and J by 2 bases, with 13 bases between them. The CDR3 runs 15 residues. This chain's CDR3 is CASSQTGLGNQPQHF. The CDR3, as DNA: TGTGCCAGCAGTCAAACAGGGCTGGGCAATCAGCCCCAGCATTTT.

This clonotype came up many times. The chain links TRBV28 to TRBJ2-7, with D possibly being TRBD2 (6 bases). CDR1 and CDR2 from the germline V gene are MDHEN and SYDVKM. The CDR3 is 15 amino acids. Trimming left V 5 bases short and J 2 bases short, with 16 bases between. The CDR3 DNA reads as TGTGCCAGCAGTCCAGTAGGGGAGGTCCCCTACGAGCAGTACTTC. Its protein product is CASSPVGEVPYEQYF.

V gene TRBV20-1 combines with J gene TRBJ2-1; D unresolved. The CDR3 totals 14 residues. The germline CDR1 and CDR2 sequences are DFQATT and SNEGSKA (reference sequence). V was trimmed by 0 bases and J by 0 bases, leaving 6 bases between them. The CDR3 region is CSAREPNSYNEQFF. CDR3 DNA sequence: TGCAGTGCTAGAGAGCCTAACTCCTACAATGAGCAGTTCTTC.

The sample holds many counts of this clonotype. This rearrangement joins TRBV28 to TRBJ1-6; D gene unclear. CDR1 and CDR2 (germline): MDHEN, SYDVKM. CDR3 length: 15 residues. Trimming took 5 bases from V and 8 from J, leaving 16 bases between them. The CDR3 is CASSQSTAGYSPLHF. The DNA for the CDR3 is TGTGCCAGCAGTCAGAGCACCGCGGGTTATTCACCCCTCCACTTT. The full variable domain, rest sourced from reference TRBV28 and TRBJ1-6, is DVKVTQSSRYLVKRTGEKVFLECVQDMDHENMFWYRQDPGLGLRLIYFSYDVKMKEKGDIPEGYSVSREKKERFSLILESASTNQTSMYLCASSQSTAGYSPLHFGNGTRLTVT.

Many counts were recorded for this clonotype. The CDR3 loop reads CASSLGYSGRKETQYF. The CDR3 bases are TGTGCCAGCAGCCTGGGCTATAGCGGGAGAAAAGAGACCCAGTACTTC. The V gene is TRBV3-1, the J gene TRBJ2-5, with TRBD2 matching 9 bases. Germline lookup yields CDR1 LGHDT and CDR2 YNNKEL (reference sequence). The ends lost 4 bases at V and 3 bases at J; junction bases unmatched: 9. The CDR3 contains 16 residues.